This TCR beta chain was captured in a study of cytomegalovirus exposure and HLA in healthy donors. Study in general: The roughly 660 first-cohort repertoires shared a platform with the approximately 120 validation repertoires, as reported in a later analysis. Study-level points and caveats: A classifier reportedly called cytomegalovirus status with high sensitivity and specificity. Subsequent analysis found a tendency for first-cohort TCR clusters to co-occur within the 120 or so validation repertoires.

Clones were sequenced by immunoSEQ multiplex PCR, and TCRdb holds only the in-frame ones, with some missing. The repertoire holds roughly 130,000 clones, with 80% to 90% as singletons. The CDR3 extends over 16 amino acids. Concerning this clone itself: The antigen is undetermined.

The receptor was isolated from a woman in her twenties or thirties in good health and CMV-seronegative. The chain couples TRBV21-1 to TRBJ2-7; TRBD2 is the table's D call and was not checked against the DNA. TRBV21-1 has pseudogene status. The sequenced sample was PBMCs. The CDR3: CASSKVNSGGNYEQYF. DNA for the CDR3: TGTGCCAGCAGCAAAGTAAATAGCGGGGGGAACTACGAGCAGTACTTC.